Reported below is one T cell receptor beta chain. Its target antigen remains unknown. The record has no base qualities; no much larger clone is one base away. The data were taken from a study of shared T cell receptors in the human thymus (TCRdb year 2021). Regarding the complete study: The study investigated the way shared, self-reactive T-cell receptor alpha chains are produced in the human thymus.

Taken from the germline V gene, the CDR1 and CDR2 loops are SGDLS and YYNGEE. The CDR3 runs 20 amino acids, cysteine and phenylalanine included. Just CDR3 DNA is preserved here, 60 bases in frame from base 1. The junction carries 29 bases between V and J, which are trimmed by 0 bases and 7 bases respectively. The library was built by means of the immunoSEQ multiplex PCR assay. The clones in this table, taken by TCRdb from immuneACCESS, are in-frame only. Not every clone is retained; where verified, under half of the shortfall comes from an unresolved V gene, and the cause of the rest is unknown. The sample records 700,000 to 750,000 clones, approximately 83% of which are singletons. Around 0.0099% of the sample is taken by the ten largest. This same sample was also part of a study on human thymus T cells. Taken from the second paper: Immunologically healthy infants undergoing open corrective cardiac surgery for congenital heart defects in Finland were used as donors. The thymus tissue came from surgical resects taken out during corrective cardiac surgery. Both the thymic and the peripheral blood repertoires appeared to show biased V and J gene segment usage. According to the related research, thymic TCR repertoires were highly overlapping among unrelated individuals. TCR alpha and beta repertoires from roughly eight infant thymus samples and a few related peripheral blood samples were characterized in the study. The infant donors were about 6 to 244 days old, and the cohort included roughly six males and two females. Thymocytes were freed from the tissue by mechanical means and kept at -70 degrees C as pellets of roughly 9-34 million cells. A QIAsymphony instrument was used to extract genomic DNA from the frozen cell pellets. Using the immunoSEQ multiplex PCR assay, the TCRB and TCRAD loci were amplified from a standardized quantity of quality-controlled genomic DNA. The amplicons spanned the V(D)J region and were long enough to cover the CDR3 and allow V and J genes to be identified. Amplicon sequencing was performed on an Illumina platform through the commercial immunoSEQ service. Primer bias and sequencing errors were corrected as previously described, and TCRAD and TCRB were defined on the basis of the IMGT database. Repertoires were analysed with immunoSEQ Analyzer 3.0 and VDJTools, covering basic statistics, V/J segment usage, diversity estimates, rarefaction and pairwise overlap. Diversity was estimated using the Chao1, ChaoE, Efron-Thisted, Shannon and inverse Simpson indices, and was also estimated on datasets down-sampled to the size of the smallest sample. Repertoire overlap was determined by strict matching of CDR3 nucleotide sequence, V gene and J gene, and Jaccard-based multidimensional scaling clustering was applied. Thymus samples yielded on average around 810,000 unique TCRB clonotypes, compared with 65,000 to 100,000 from blood samples.

The V gene is TRBV9 and the J gene is TRBJ2-1; 10 matching bases give a weak D call of TRBD2. Sequencing input: thymocytes. The clonotype comes from a girl under three years old with a congenital heart defect. Donor details come from another sample of the same person, matched by shared clones. The CDR3 reads CASSVAYRGLAGESGNEQFF. The bases read TGTGCCAGCAGCGTAGCTTACAGGGGGCTAGCGGGGGAATCGGGAAATGAGCAGTTCTTC.